This T cell receptor beta chain was identified during a study of preoperative IRX-2 immunotherapy in early breast cancer. Profiling relied on immunoSEQ multiplex PCR, and the TCRdb table lists in-frame clones only, not all of them. The data hold approximately 34,000 clones, with 90% to 95% observed a single time. The CDR3 runs to 16 residues. Losses at the gene ends were 2 bases for V and 2 bases for J; bases not matched to a gene: 4. The V gene's germline CDR1 is SEHNR and CDR2 FQNEAQ (reference sequence). Treatment specified: preoperative locoregional IRX-2 cytokine immunotherapy. Preoperative locoregional IRX-2 cytokine immunotherapy was tested in the phase Ib source study.

The sample was taken from a patient treated with IRX-2 immunotherapy. The chain is built from TRBV7-9 and TRBJ2-1, with 9 bases fitting TRBD2. This sequence originates from a human donor with breast cancer. The CDR3 coding sequence is TGTGCCAGCAGCTTATTCGCGGGGGGGGCCTACAATGAGCAGTTCTTC. It specifies CASSLFAGGAYNEQFF.